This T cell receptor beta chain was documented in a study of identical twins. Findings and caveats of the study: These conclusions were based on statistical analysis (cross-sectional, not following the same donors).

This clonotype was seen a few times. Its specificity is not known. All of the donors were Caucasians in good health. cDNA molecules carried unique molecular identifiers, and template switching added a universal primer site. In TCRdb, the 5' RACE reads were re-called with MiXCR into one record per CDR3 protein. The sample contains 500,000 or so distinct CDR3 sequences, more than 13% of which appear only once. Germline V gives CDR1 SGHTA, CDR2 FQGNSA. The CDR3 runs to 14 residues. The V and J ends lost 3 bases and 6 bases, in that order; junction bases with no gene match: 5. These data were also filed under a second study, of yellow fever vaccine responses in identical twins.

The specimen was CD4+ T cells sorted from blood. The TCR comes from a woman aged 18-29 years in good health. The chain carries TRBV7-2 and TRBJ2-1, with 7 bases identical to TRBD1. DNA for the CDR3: TGTGCCAGCAGCTTCGGGACAGTTGTCAATGAGCAGTTCTTC. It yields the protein CASSFGTVVNEQFF. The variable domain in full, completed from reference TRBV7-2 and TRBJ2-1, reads GAGVSQSPSNKVTEKGKDVELRCDPISGHTALYWYRQSLGQGLEFLIYFQGNSAPDKSGLPSDRFSAERTGGSVSTLTIQRTQQEDSAVYLCASSFGTVVNEQFFGPGTRLTVL.